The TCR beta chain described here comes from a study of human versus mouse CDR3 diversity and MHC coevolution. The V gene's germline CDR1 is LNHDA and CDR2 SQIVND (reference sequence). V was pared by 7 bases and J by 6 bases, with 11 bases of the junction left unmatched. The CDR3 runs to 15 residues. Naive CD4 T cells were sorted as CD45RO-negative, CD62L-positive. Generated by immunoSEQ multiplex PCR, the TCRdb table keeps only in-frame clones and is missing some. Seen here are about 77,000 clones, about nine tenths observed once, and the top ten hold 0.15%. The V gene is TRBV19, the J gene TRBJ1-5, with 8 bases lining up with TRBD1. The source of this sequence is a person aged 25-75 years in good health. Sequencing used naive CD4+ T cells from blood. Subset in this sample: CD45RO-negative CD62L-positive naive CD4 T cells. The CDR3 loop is CASTPTGAASQPQHF. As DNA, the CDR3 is TGTGCCAGTACCCCGACAGGGGCCGCTAGTCAGCCCCAGCATTTT.